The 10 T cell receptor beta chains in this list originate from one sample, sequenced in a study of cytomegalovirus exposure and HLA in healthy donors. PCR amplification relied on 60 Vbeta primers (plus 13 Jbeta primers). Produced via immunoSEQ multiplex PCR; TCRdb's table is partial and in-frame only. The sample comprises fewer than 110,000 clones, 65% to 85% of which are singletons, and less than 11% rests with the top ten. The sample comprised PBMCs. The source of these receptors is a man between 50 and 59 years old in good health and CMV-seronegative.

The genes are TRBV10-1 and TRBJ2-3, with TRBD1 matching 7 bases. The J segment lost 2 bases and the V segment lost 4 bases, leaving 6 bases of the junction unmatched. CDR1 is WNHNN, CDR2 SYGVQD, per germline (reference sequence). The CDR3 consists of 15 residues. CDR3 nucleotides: TGCGCCAGCAGTGGTCCGGGACAGACCACAGATACGCAGTATTTT. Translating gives CASSGPGQTTDTQYF.

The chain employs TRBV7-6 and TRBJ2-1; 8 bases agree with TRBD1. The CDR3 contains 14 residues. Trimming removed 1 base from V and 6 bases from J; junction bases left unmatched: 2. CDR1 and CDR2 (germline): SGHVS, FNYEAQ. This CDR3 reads CASSLVTGGNEQFF. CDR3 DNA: TGTGCCAGCAGCTTAGTTACAGGGGGCAATGAGCAGTTCTTC.

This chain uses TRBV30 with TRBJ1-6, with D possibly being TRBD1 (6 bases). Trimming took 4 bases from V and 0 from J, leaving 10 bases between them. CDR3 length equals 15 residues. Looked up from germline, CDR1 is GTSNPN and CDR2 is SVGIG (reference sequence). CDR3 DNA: TGTGCCTGGATTGGACAGAACTCCTATAATTCACCCCTCCACTTT. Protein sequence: CAWIGQNSYNSPLHF.

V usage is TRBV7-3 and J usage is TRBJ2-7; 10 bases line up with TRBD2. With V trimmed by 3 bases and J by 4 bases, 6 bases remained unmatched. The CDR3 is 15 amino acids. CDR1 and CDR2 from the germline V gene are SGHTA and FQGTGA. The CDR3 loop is CASSLYPSGGYEQYF. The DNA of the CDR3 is TGTGCCAGCAGCTTGTACCCTAGCGGGGGTTACGAGCAGTACTTC.

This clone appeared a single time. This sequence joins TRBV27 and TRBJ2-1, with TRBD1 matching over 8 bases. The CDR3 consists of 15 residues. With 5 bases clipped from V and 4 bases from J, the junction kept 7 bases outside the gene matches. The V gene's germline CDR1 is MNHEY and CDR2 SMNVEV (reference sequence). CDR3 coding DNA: TGTGCCAGCAGTATCACAGGGGGTCGGTACAATGAGCAGTTCTTC. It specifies CASSITGGRYNEQFF.

CDR3 nucleotide sequence: TGTGCCAGCTCACCCGGGACTAGCAGCGACAATGAGCAGTTCTTC. Its protein is CASSPGTSSDNEQFF. The chain joins TRBV18 to TRBJ2-1; 9 nucleotides agree with TRBD2. Germline CDR1 KGHSH, CDR2 LQKENI. After removal of 3 bases from V and 5 bases from J, the junction contained 5 bases not matched to a gene. The CDR3 spans 15 residues.

CDR3 coding DNA: TGTGCCAGCAGAAGGACAGGGGATTCAGGCTACACCTTC. It translates to CASRRTGDSGYTF. The chain combines TRBV6-1 with TRBJ1-2; 9 nucleotides align to TRBD1. CDR3 length: 13 amino acids. Germline lookup yields CDR1 MNHNS and CDR2 SASEGT. V gave up 6 bases and J gave up 8 bases; unmatched junction bases: 7.

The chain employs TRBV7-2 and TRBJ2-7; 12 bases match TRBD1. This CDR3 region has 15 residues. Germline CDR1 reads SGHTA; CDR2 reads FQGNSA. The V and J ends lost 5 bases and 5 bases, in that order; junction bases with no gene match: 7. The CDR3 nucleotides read TGTGCCAGCAGCATGGGACAGGGGGCGCACCACGAGCAGTACTTC. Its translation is CASSMGQGAHHEQYF. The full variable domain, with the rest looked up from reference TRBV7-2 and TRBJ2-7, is GAGVSQSPSNKVTEKGKDVELRCDPISGHTALYWYRQSLGQGLEFLIYFQGNSAPDKSGLPSDRFSAERTGGSVSTLTIQRTQQEDSAVYLCASSMGQGAHHEQYFGPGTRLTVT.

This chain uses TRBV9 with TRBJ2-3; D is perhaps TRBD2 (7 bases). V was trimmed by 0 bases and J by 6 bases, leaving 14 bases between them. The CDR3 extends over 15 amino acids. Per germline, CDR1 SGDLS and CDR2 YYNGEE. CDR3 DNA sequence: TGTGCCAGCAGCGTAGTGGGAGGGGGAATGGATACGCAGTATTTT. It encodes CASSVVGGGMDTQYF.

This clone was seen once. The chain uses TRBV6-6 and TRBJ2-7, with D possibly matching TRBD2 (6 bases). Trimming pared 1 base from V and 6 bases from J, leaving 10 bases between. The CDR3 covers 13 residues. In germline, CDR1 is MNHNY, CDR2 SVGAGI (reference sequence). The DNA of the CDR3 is TGTGCCAGCAGTTACTTATCGGGGGTCGAGCAGTACTTC. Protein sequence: CASSYLSGVEQYF.